This T cell receptor beta chain came from a study of blood T cell repertoires in COVID-19. Study-wide background: Acute and convalescent COVID-19 samples came from the United States, Italy and Spain.

This CDR3 spans 15 amino acids. Trimming cost V 5 bases and J 2 bases; bases outside gene matches: 5. Germline CDR1 is MGHRA and CDR2 is YSYEKL. This clone was detected once. Original processing notes: Reference gene primer amplification yielded estimated nucleated cell counts. TCRdb keeps only in-frame clones here, not all; method: immunoSEQ multiplex PCR. The V and J calls and the clone size are those of that table, but D and trimming were determined from the DNA. The repertoire consists of 150,000 or so clones, with approximately 95% occurring once and the leading ten covering just under 2%. The specimen sequenced was peripheral blood. The source of this sequence is a woman in her fifties or sixties with COVID-19, enrolled during active disease. This chain joins TRBV4-1 and TRBJ2-5; TRBD1 matches at 10 bases. DNA for the CDR3: TGCGCCAGCAGCTCACGGACAGGGGGGCAAGAGACCCAGTACTTC. Protein product: CASSSRTGGQETQYF.